This T cell receptor beta chain stems from a study of regulatory and conventional T cells in RAG deficiency. Whole-study findings and limits: In Omenn syndrome, sorted "Tregs" may be peripherally activated cells. Control T-cell subsets had markedly higher Shannon entropy and lower Simpson indices than RAG-deficient patients. In Omenn syndrome, Treg and Tconv repertoires overlapped >85%.

The ends were cut back, 1 base at V and 1 base at J, with 14 bases in the middle. The germline CDR1 and CDR2 sequences are SGHNT and YYREEE (reference sequence). The CDR3 is 16 amino acids. On this clone: Its antigen is not known.

Genomic DNA came from blood regulatory T cells gated CD4+ CD25-high CD127-low. Here immunoSEQ multiplex PCR was the method, and the copy in TCRdb shows in-frame clones only, minus some. The sample holds roughly 29,000 clones; about 93% are singletons and the top ten take around 0.82%. These sequences were also reported in another study, on regulatory T cells. That study adds: The PCR used 52 TRBV and 13 TRBJ primers. In patients, unique TRB V-J pairs were restricted and V/J usage skewed, especially in Tregs.

This sequence was found in a human donor in good health. Material for sequencing was Tregs sorted from blood. The V and J genes are TRBV5-4 and TRBJ2-5; D may correspond to TRBD1 or TRBD2 (5 bases each). CDR3 protein: CASSLSPGSSQETQYF. CDR3 bases: TGTGCCAGCAGCTTGTCACCAGGGAGTTCCCAAGAGACCCAGTACTTC.